The T cell receptor (beta chain) under discussion was sequenced for a study of T-cell reconstitution after alpha-beta-depleted transplantation in children. V was pared by 3 bases and J by 0 bases, with 9 bases between. Germline V gene data show CDR1 as SGHRS and CDR2 as YFSETQ. This CDR3 region has 15 residues. This clonotype was recorded a few times. This sample's TCRbeta library carried unique molecular identifier barcodes. One entry per CDR3 protein results from TCRdb running MiXCR on the PCR reads. The data show 250,000 to 350,000 distinct CDR3 sequences, about a tenth seen once. The starting material was PBMCs from the stem cell graft donor, obtained from the stem cell graft. V and J are TRBV5-1 and TRBJ2-2; D is uncertain. The source is a human donor who donated a stem cell graft to a child with SCID. CDR3 region: CASSWLTTNTGELFF. The CDR3 DNA reads TGCGCCAGCAGCTGGTTGACAACGAACACCGGGGAGCTGTTTTTT.